What follows is one T cell receptor beta chain and its context. Its antigen is not yet known. No quality values exist for individual bases; no much larger clone is one base distant. TCRbeta CDR3 regions were amplified from genomic DNA by means of the immunoSEQ Assay, a bias-controlled multiplex PCR. In the source study's methods: Within the assay, amplification of reference gene primers was used to estimate how many nucleated cells each sample contained. To quantify the absolute abundance of each unique TCRbeta CDR3 rearrangement, sequence reads were collapsed and filtered. For each sample, productive Simpson clonality was calculated as the square root of Simpson's diversity index over productive rearrangements. The immuneACCESS repertoire file appears here via TCRdb, limited to in-frame rearrangements. These files lack a portion of the clones; in checked studies, under half of the deficit traces to unresolved V genes, and the cause of the others is not known. The V and J calls and the clone size are those of that table, but D and trimming were determined from the DNA. The sample profile shows 110,000 to 150,000 clones; under 85% of them were found once. Of the sample, under 10% is held by the ten largest clones.

The collaborating institutions used their own protocols to collect whole blood in K2EDTA tubes. For TCRbeta analysis, collaborators shipped samples in one of three forms: frozen whole blood, isolated PBMCs, or DNA extracted from either of those sample types. These data belong to a study of blood T cell repertoires in COVID-19 (dated by TCRdb to the early 2020s). Regarding the study in general: The collaborator samples originated in the United States, Italy and Spain and spanned the acute and convalescent phases of COVID-19. The material from the prospective study consisted of cDNA or gDNA derived from T cells, B-cell-depleted T cells, or PBMCs. Subjects who had been exposed to COVID-19, were actively infected with it, or had recovered from it provided the deeply sampled blood TCRbeta repertoires that made up the dataset. The repertoires were released in a freely available public database intended as a resource for research on the immune response to SARS-CoV-2. Samples came from the ongoing ImmuneRACE study (first 160 participants) plus 1,254 subjects from 6 global collaborators. The sample metadata nearly always contained a de-identified subject ID, COVID-19 status, age in years and sex. HLA class I and class II types, where available, came from metadata supplied by the sample provider rather than from assay-based typing.

General conclusions and limits of the study: Clinical and demographic metadata were provided uncurated, with the amount varying by source and participant.

The sample taken for sequencing was peripheral blood. The sequence derives from a man aged 50 to 59 with active or convalescent COVID-19.

The nucleotides are TGTGCCAGCAGCTTTGCAGGGTTCGATGAGCAGTTCTTC. Its amino acids are CASSFAGFDEQFF. The V and J segments used are TRBV7-9 and TRBJ2-1; TRBD1 is a weak D gene call, 5 bases matching. Looking up the germline V gene (reference sequence) yields CDR1 SEHNR and CDR2 FQNEAQ. The CDR3 measures 13 amino acids from cysteine to phenylalanine. The sequence is cut down to CDR3 DNA, 39 bases in frame from base 1. The junction carries 11 bases between V and J, which are trimmed by 3 bases and 8 bases respectively.